This T cell receptor (beta chain) was recorded in a study of CD8 T cells in ankylosing spondylitis. CDR1 and CDR2 from the germline V gene are SGHTA and FQGNSA. V was clipped by 0 bases and J by 0 bases, with 9 bases between them. The CDR3 runs to 16 residues. This clonotype was observed a few times. Its antigen is not known. Libraries for TCR beta were made by quantitative 5'-RACE with molecular barcodes. TCRdb re-called the 5' RACE reads through MiXCR, storing one row per CDR3 protein. The data show approximately 520,000 distinct CDR3 sequences, approximately 5% seen once. Study outcomes and limitations: Disease-linked clones, CD8+, were relatively rare in peripheral blood. Previously reported in reactive arthritis synovial fluid and blood were some of the motif variants. Seven to nine highly homologous variants formed a TCR beta motif that appeared characteristic of ankylosing spondylitis blood.

This sequence originates from a male donor with ankylosing spondylitis. The rearrangement uses TRBV7-2 and TRBJ2-1; D is unclear. Sequences were obtained from blood, either unsorted or a sorted T cell fraction (not recorded which). CDR3 nucleotide sequence: TGTGCCAGCAGCTTAGCCTGGTCCAACTCCTACAATGAGCAGTTCTTC. It specifies CASSLAWSNSYNEQFF. The full variable domain, with the rest looked up from reference TRBV7-2 and TRBJ2-1, is GAGVSQSPSNKVTEKGKDVELRCDPISGHTALYWYRQSLGQGLEFLIYFQGNSAPDKSGLPSDRFSAERTGGSVSTLTIQRTQQEDSAVYLCASSLAWSNSYNEQFFGPGTRLTVL.